This TCR beta chain is drawn from a study of OX40 agonist ivuxolimab in advanced cancers. In the study overall: Every 2 weeks, ivuxolimab was infused into the patients intravenously at between 0.01 and 10 mg/kg. Dose-escalation patients were diagnosed with hepatocellular carcinoma, melanoma, renal cell cancer or head and neck cancer.

Assay used: immunoSEQ multiplex PCR; TCRdb lists only in-frame clones, some missing. The sample contains tens of thousands of clones, over 80% of which appear only once. This clone was picked up a small number of times. Trimming removed 10 bases from V and 6 bases from J, with 1 base in between. This CDR3 contains 8 residues. V and J are TRBV23-1 and TRBJ1-5; D ambiguous. TRBV23-1 is flagged as an ORF with uncertain function. The sample consisted of CD4+ or CD8+ T cells sorted from blood, taken in a trial of the OX40 agonist ivuxolimab. The clonotype was recovered from an adult with an advanced solid tumor such as melanoma, head and neck, liver or kidney cancer. CDR3 residues: CAIQPQHF. The CDR3 bases are TGCGCCATTCAGCCCCAGCATTTT.